This passage covers 4 T cell receptor beta chains from one sample sequenced in a study of blood T cell repertoires in COVID-19. Produced via immunoSEQ multiplex PCR; TCRdb's table is partial and in-frame only. The data contain about 140,000 clones, around 90% of them singletons. Sequenced sample: peripheral blood. These receptors were collected from a human donor with COVID-19, enrolled during active disease. The donor label of this sample is uncertain.

This clone occurred once. The chain links TRBV6-2 or TRBV6-3 to TRBJ2-7, with D perhaps TRBD1 (6 bases). Germline V gives CDR1 MNHEY, CDR2 SVGEGT. CDR3 length: 14 residues. V lost 5 bases and J 0 bases, leaving 11 bases between the germline ends. This chain's CDR3 is CASSMGAASYEQYF. Here the CDR3 DNA reads TGTGCCAGCAGTATGGGGGCGGCCTCCTACGAGCAGTACTTC.

The chain joins TRBV10-2 to TRBJ2-1, with TRBD1 identical over 7 bases. Germline CDR1 and CDR2: WSHSY and SAAADI. The CDR3 sequence is 13 residues long. V shed 5 bases and J 8 bases; nucleotides not matched to a gene: 6. This CDR3 is CASSPIGGDEQFF. Written as DNA, the CDR3 is TGCGCCAGCAGTCCAATAGGGGGCGATGAGCAGTTCTTC.

V is TRBV19 and J is TRBJ2-3; D not certain. This CDR3 has 14 residues. CDR1 and CDR2 from the germline V gene are LNHDA and SQIVND (reference sequence). V lost 3 bases and J lost 2, with 9 bases in between. The CDR3 is CASSILAATDTQYF. The CDR3, as DNA: TGTGCCAGTAGTATCTTAGCCGCCACAGATACGCAGTATTTT.

The V call is TRBV7-8, the J call TRBJ2-7, with 7 bases matching TRBD1. Germline V gene sequence: CDR1 SGHVS, CDR2 FQNEAQ. The CDR3 length is 13 residues. J was trimmed by 5 bases and V by 5 bases; bases with no gene match: 6. The CDR3: CASSRDRTHEQYF. As DNA, the CDR3 is TGTGCCAGCAGCCGGGACAGAACCCACGAGCAGTACTTC.